The clone carrying this TCR beta chain occurred a few times. No antigen is known for it. This sample stems from a study of shared clonotypes between healthy human individuals. General study findings and limits: The study found about 4.6% of naive CD4 clonotypes shared across several donors.

Terminally differentiated effector memory CD45RA+ cells were excluded from the naive CD8 cells, which were CD45RO-negative and positively selected for CCR7. V shed 8 bases and J 6 bases; nucleotides not matched to a gene: 6. This CDR3 spans 13 amino acids. Germline assignment: CDR1 MNHNY and CDR2 SVGAGI (reference sequence). Genomic DNA belonging to each subset was distributed in equal measure over several immunoSEQ plates. Original methodology: ImmunoSEQ output held junction-only sequences without quality scores, so filtering differed. Assay: immunoSEQ multiplex PCR; the TCRdb copy retains only in-frame clones and omits some. That table is the source of V, J and clone size, and D and trimming were worked out from the DNA. The sample yields about 2.1 million clones, just over 90% seen once.

This receptor was taken from a man younger than 35 in good health. Some clones in this sample may be carry-over from other donors' samples. The chain employs TRBV6-6 and TRBJ1-5, with 8 bases matching TRBD1. The sequenced sample was naive CD8+ T cells from PBMCs. In DNA form, the CDR3 reads TGTGCCAGCTTGGGACAGGCATTTCAGCCCCAGCATTTT. It yields the protein CASLGQAFQPQHF.